This TCR beta chain was sequenced in a study of blood T cells in healthy people across ages (dated by TCRdb to about 2015). Notes on the research overall: In model experiments, template switching captured about one uniquely barcoded TCR beta cDNA molecule for every two T cells. To track age-related changes in TCR beta repertoire diversity, the study relied on deep sequencing normalized with unique cDNA molecular identifiers. Donors were grouped into four age groups: young (average roughly 16 years), middle-aged (approximately 41), aged (about 60) and long-lived (82). For two donors (one aged 18 to 29 and one aged 80 or older), the study analyzed two additional independent replicas of 1 million unique cDNA reads from the same blood draw.

Overall study outcomes, separate from this receptor: Compared with the aged group, the long-lived group had more naive CD4+ T cells, fewer expanded clones and increased TCR diversity, a pattern suggesting age selection. A strong correlation was found between observed TCR beta diversity and the percentage of naive T cells measured by flow cytometry. Because the CMV infection status of the donors was unknown, age-related changes in expanded clonotypes may potentially have been confounded. Observed TCR beta diversity per million T cells fell roughly linearly with age, and a significant reduction was already apparent by age around 40. Conclusive comparison of naive and antigen-experienced compartments was prevented by the profiling of bulk unsorted PBMCs. Estimates of total diversity from one million sequenced T cells were regarded as lower bounds and underestimates.

With respect to this clonotype: Its antigen has not been determined. Sequence at one end of the junction differs from germline and may be a read error.

The CDR3 has 15 amino acids, counting the end cysteine and phenylalanine. Left in the record is the CDR3 DNA by itself, 45 bases read in frame from the first base. CDR1 MDHEN and CDR2 SYDVKM are derived from the germline V gene. Systemically healthy Caucasian individuals from Russia, some 38 in total and aged about 6 to 90 years, were included as donors. Ten milliliters of peripheral blood were drawn from each donor into EDTA-treated Vacutainer tubes. Ficoll-Paque density-gradient centrifugation was used to isolate PBMCs, with at least 6 million per sample. Trizol reagent was used to extract total RNA from the PBMCs, yielding at least 6 micrograms per sample. For every donor, flow cytometry on a PBMC aliquot measured the percentage of naive CD45RAhigh/CD27high T cells. Library method: 5' RACE. The sequencing machine was an Illumina HiSeq 2500. A second roughly 7 to 12 cycle PCR used a sample-barcoded 5' primer and a J-beta primer mix. A unique molecular identifier was introduced onto each TCR beta cDNA molecule by a template-switch 5' adaptor carrying 12 random nucleotides. Each sample yielded at least 2.5 million CDR3-containing paired-end reads. First-strand cDNA was synthesized from all RNA with the Mint cDNA synthesis kit, primed by a TRBC-specific oligonucleotide. All cDNA was treated with uracil-DNA glycosylase and then went through a first 18-cycle PCR with the universal primers M1SS and BC2_uni_R. The paper's data handling went like this. For normalization, 1 million high-quality reads, each with a distinct molecular identifier, were randomly selected from each sample. Instead of being binned into consensus sequences, reads with shared molecular identifiers were discarded. MiTCR, set to a Q25 quality threshold and the strictest error-elimination algorithm, was used for CDR3 identification, clonotype clustering and error correction. A nonparametric unseen species model with Euler transformation was used to estimate a lower bound on total TCR beta diversity. TCRdb took the public reads, trimmed them with fastp at Q25, ran MiXCR for clone calling and kept in-frame beta chains. Each entry is one CDR3 protein sequence, shown with its most common DNA and genes. None of the V and J calls come from the authors' own analysis; TCRdb made them. The sample table contains roughly 1,100,000 distinct CDR3 sequences; only one count was recorded for around 25% of them. Of the sample, about 0.8% is held by the ten largest clones.

These data were likewise used in another study, on T cells of mothers and their children. As the second study states: Donors were nine systemically healthy Caucasian individuals: three mothers and their six children. cDNA synthesis used all of the extracted RNA, with 1.5 ug of RNA in each 15 ul reaction. In the second PCR, the M1S primer introduced both the sample barcodes and 2-4 random nucleotides. Over 9 million TCR beta CDR3 reads were obtained for each mother, and 2.7 million or so reads were obtained for each child. Thymic selection shapes the output of TCR recombination in a similar way in related and unrelated pairs, and inherited differences have a minor effect. Normalized repertoire overlap was always slightly but never significantly higher in related than unrelated mother-child pairs. No persistent microchimeric T cell clones were found, with a detection sensitivity of approximately 100 clones per million clonotypes. The study used deep NGS to compare TCR beta repertoires of mothers and children, seeking features distinguishing related mother-child pairs from unrelated individuals. Mothers averaged roughly 40 +/- 4 years of age and children averaged approximately 11 +/- 4 years. After adapters were ligated using NEBNext reagents, the libraries underwent 100+100 nt paired-end sequencing on an Illumina HiSeq 2000. To prevent cross-contamination, the mother and child libraries were prepared one month apart and sequenced in separate runs. Each donor had between roughly 450,000 and 2,300,000 distinct TCR beta clonotypes identified. Naive TCR beta clonotypes were estimated from low-frequency clonotypes matched to each donor's FACS-determined naive share, without sorting.

The rearranged chain carries TRBV28 and TRBJ1-5; TRBD1 fits 7 bases in the junction. The TCR originated in a girl aged 2 to 10 in good health. The specimen sequenced was blood. The sequenced DNA: TGTTCCAGCAGTTTCTTAACCGTCAGGGGGCAGCCCCAGCATTTT. Its product reads: CSSSFLTVRGQPQHF.